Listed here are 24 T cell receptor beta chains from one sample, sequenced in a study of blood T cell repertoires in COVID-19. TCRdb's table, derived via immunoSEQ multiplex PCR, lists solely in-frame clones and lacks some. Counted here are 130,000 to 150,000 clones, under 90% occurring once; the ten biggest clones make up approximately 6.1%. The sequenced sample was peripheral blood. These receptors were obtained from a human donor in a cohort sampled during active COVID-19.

The DNA of the CDR3 is TGCGCCAGCAGCCAAGTGTCAGGGGCTGGCTACACCTTC. Translation: CASSQVSGAGYTF. The V and J genes are TRBV4-3 and TRBJ1-2, with a weak D call TRBD1 (6 bases). Germline CDR1 is LGHNA and CDR2 is YSLEER. This CDR3 comprises 13 residues. The V end lost 1 base, the J end lost 7 bases, and 10 bases lay between the germline ends.

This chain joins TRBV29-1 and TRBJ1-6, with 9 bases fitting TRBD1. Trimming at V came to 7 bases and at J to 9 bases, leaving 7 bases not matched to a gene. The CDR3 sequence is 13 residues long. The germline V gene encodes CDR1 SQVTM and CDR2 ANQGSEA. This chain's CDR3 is CSGSGQGGSPLHF. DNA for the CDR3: TGCAGCGGATCGGGACAGGGTGGTTCACCCCTCCACTTT.

CDR3 residues: CASSLWGGGANVLTF. For the CDR3, the DNA is TGCGCCAGCAGCTTGTGGGGCGGTGGGGCCAACGTCCTGACTTTC. The chain is built from TRBV5-1 and TRBJ2-6; the D gene is possibly TRBD1 (5 bases). Between the trimmed V and J ends, which lost 1 base and 3 bases, there was a span of 8 bases. Germline CDR1 SGHRS, CDR2 YFSETQ. This CDR3 has 15 amino acids.

CDR3 protein: CASEPGLGPQHF. For the CDR3, the DNA is TGTGCCAGCGAACCGGGGTTAGGGCCCCAGCATTTT. V gene TRBV28 combines with J gene TRBJ1-5; no clear D gene. The germline V gene has CDR1 MDHEN and CDR2 SYDVKM. The CDR3 totals 12 residues. V lost 8 bases and J lost 9, with 14 bases in between.

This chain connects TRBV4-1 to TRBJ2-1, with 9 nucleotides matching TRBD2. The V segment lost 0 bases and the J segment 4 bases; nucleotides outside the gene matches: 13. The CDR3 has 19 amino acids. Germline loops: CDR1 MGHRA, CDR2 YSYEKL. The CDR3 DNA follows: TGCGCCAGCAGCCAAGAGGGATCGGGCGGGGGGGCGGCATACAATGAGCAGTTCTTC. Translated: CASSQEGSGGGAAYNEQFF.

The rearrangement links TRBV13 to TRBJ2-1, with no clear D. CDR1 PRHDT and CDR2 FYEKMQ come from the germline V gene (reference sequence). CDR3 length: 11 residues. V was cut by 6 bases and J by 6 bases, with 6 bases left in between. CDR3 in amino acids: CASSRSNEQFF. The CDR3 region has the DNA TGTGCCAGCAGTAGGAGCAATGAGCAGTTCTTC.

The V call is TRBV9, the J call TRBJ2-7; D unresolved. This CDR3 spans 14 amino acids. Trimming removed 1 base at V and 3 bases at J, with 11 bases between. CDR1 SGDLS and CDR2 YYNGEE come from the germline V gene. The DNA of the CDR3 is TGTGCCAGCAGCGTACAGGATATTGGCTACGAGCAGTACTTC. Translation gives CASSVQDIGYEQYF.

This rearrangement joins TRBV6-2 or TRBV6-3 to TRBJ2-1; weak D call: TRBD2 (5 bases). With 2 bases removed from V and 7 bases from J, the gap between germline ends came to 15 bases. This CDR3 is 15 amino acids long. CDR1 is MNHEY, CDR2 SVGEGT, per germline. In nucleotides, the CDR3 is TGTGCCAGCAGTTACCGTCTGGTTCCGGGAAATGAGCAGTTCTTC. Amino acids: CASSYRLVPGNEQFF.

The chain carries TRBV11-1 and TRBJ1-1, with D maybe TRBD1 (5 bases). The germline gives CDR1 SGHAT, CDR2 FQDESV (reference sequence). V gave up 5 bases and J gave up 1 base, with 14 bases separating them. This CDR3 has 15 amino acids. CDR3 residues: CASSLRVGANTEAFF. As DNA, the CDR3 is TGTGCCAGCAGCCTACGGGTTGGGGCGAACACTGAAGCTTTCTTT.

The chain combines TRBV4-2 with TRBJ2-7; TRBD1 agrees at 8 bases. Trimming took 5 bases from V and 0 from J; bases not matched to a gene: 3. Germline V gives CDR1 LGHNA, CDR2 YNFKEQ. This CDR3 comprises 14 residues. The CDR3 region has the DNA TGTGCCAGCAGCTTGGGGACAGGCTCCTACGAGCAGTACTTC. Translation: CASSLGTGSYEQYF.

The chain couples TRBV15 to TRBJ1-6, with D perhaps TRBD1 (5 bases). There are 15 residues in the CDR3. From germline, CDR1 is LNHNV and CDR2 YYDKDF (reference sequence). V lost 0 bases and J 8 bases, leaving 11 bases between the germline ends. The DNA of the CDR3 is TGTGCCACCAGCAGAGATCCCCAGGGCGATTCACCCCTCCACTTT. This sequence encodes CATSRDPQGDSPLHF.

Here the CDR3 reads CASSLFAGSETQYF. CDR3 bases: TGTGCCAGCAGTCTGTTCGCCGGTTCAGAGACCCAGTACTTC. The chain has TRBV27 and TRBJ2-5; D call uncertain. Per the germline V gene, CDR1 is MNHEY and CDR2 is SMNVEV (reference sequence). V was cut by 5 bases and J by 4 bases, with 14 bases left in between. The CDR3 has 14 amino acids.

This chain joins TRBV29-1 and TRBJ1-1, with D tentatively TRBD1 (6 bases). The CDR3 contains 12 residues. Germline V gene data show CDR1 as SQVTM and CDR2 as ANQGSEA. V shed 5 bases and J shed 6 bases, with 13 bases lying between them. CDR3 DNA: TGCAGCGTTAGGCAGGGGCTTCCTGAAGCTTTCTTT. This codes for CSVRQGLPEAFF.

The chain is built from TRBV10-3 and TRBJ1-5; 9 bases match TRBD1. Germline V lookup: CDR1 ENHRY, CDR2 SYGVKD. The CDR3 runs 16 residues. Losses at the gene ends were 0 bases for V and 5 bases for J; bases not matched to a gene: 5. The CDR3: CAISESGGTGYQPQHF. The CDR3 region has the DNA TGTGCCATCAGTGAGTCGGGAGGGACAGGGTATCAGCCCCAGCATTTT.

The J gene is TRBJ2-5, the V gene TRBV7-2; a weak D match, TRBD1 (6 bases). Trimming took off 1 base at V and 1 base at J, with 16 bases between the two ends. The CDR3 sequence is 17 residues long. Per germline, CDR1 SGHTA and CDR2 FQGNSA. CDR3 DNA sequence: TGTGCCAGCAGCTTAGGCGTGGGTCAGACAGGCCAAGAGACCCAGTACTTC. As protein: CASSLGVGQTGQETQYF.

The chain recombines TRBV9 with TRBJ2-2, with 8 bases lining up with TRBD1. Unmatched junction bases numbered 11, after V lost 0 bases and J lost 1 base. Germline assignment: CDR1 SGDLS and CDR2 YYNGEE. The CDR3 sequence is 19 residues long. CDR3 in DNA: TGTGCCAGCAGCGTAGACCCAAGGGGGACAGGCCAGAACACCGGGGAGCTGTTTTTT. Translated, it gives CASSVDPRGTGQNTGELFF.

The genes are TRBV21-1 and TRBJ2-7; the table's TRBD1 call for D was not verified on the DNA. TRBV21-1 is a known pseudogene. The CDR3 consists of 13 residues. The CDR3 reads CASSNRQSGEQYF. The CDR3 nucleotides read TGTGCCAGCAGCAACCGACAGTCTGGCGAGCAGTACTTC.

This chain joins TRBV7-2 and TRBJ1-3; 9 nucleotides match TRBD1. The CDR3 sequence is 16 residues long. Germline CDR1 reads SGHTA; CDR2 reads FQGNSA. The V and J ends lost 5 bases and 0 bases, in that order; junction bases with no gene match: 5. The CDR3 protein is CASSMTGGFSGNTIYF. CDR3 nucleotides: TGTGCCAGCAGCATGACAGGGGGTTTCTCTGGAAACACCATATATTTT.

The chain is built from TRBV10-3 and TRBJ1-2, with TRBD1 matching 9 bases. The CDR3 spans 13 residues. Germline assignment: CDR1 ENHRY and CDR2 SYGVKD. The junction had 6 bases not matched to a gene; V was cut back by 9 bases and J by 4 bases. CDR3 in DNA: TGTGCCATAACCGACAGGGGGTTCTATGGCTACACCTTC. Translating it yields CAITDRGFYGYTF.

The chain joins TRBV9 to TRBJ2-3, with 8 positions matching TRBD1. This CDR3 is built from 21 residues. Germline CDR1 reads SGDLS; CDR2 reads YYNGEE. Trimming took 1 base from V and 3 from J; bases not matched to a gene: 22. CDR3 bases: TGTGCCAGCAGCGTAAACCCGAGACAGGGGAGCGTTACCAAAGCAACAGATACGCAGTATTTT. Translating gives CASSVNPRQGSVTKATDTQYF.

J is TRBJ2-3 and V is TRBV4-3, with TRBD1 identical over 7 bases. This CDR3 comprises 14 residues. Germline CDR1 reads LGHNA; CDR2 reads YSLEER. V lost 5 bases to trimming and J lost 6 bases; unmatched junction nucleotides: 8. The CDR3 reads CASSGRTGADTQYF. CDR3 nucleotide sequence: TGCGCCAGCAGCGGTAGGACAGGCGCCGATACGCAGTATTTT.

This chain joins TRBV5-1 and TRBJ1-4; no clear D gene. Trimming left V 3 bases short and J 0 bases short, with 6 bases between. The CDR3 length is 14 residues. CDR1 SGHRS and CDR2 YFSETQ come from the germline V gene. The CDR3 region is CASSYSTTNEKLFF. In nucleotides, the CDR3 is TGCGCCAGCAGCTACAGTACAACTAATGAAAAACTGTTTTTT. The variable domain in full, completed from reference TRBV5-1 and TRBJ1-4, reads KAGVTQTPRYLIKTRGQQVTLSCSPISGHRSVSWYQQTPGQGLQFLFEYFSETQRNKGNFPGRFSGRQFSNSRSEMNVSTLELGDSALYLCASSYSTTNEKLFFGSGTQLSVL.

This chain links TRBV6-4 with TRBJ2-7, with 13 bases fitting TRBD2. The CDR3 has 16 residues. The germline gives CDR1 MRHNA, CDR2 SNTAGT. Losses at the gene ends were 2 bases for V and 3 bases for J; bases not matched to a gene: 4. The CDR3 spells CASSDRLAGGHYEQYF. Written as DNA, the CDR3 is TGTGCCAGCAGTGACCGACTAGCGGGGGGCCACTACGAGCAGTACTTC.

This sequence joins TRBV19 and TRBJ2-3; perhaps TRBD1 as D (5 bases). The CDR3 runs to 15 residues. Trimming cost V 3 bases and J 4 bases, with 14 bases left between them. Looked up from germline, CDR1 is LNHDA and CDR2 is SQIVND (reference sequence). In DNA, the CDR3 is TGTGCCAGTAGTATTGAGAGCGACAGCCCAGATACGCAGTATTTT. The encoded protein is CASSIESDSPDTQYF. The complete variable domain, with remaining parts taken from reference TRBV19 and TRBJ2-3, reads DGGITQSPKYLFRKEGQNVTLSCEQNLNHDAMYWYRQDPGQGLRLIYYSQIVNDFQKGDIAEGYSVSREKKESFPLTVTSAQKNPTAFYLCASSIESDSPDTQYFGPGTRLTVL.